This T cell receptor (beta chain) stems from a study of T cells after yellow fever vaccination. General study points: Most clones from primary vaccination resurfaced after the booster (96% CD4, 88% CD8). Peak timing came faster in the weaker secondary response, day 5 versus 15.

Trimming pared 0 bases from V and 0 bases from J, leaving 14 bases between. This CDR3 has 17 residues. The germline V gene encodes CDR1 LGHDT and CDR2 YNNKEL (reference sequence). TCRdb used MiXCR to reprocess the 5' RACE reads, holding one entry per CDR3 protein. The repertoire holds some 54,000 distinct CDR3 sequences, 6.6% seen once, with approximately 24% in the top ten. This clonotype was counted a few times. This TCR derives from a man in his late teens or twenties who received the YFV17D yellow fever vaccine. This specimen consisted of CD8+ T cells not binding an NS4B(214-222) dextramer, sorted from PBMCs, obtained roughly 46 days after the first yellow fever vaccination. The chain employs TRBV3-1 and TRBJ1-1; D call uncertain. Here the CDR3 reads CASSQESARAVNTEAFF. As DNA, the CDR3 is TGTGCCAGCAGCCAAGAATCAGCGCGGGCGGTGAACACTGAAGCTTTCTTT.